Shown below are 18 T cell receptor beta chains from a single sample sequenced in a study of CD8 T cells in Susac syndrome. RNA in amounts of roughly 0.5 to 1 ug was reverse transcribed with random hexamers. MiXCR, applied by TCRdb to the immunoSEQ multiplex PCR reads, yields one record per CDR3 protein. The sample contains about 140,000 distinct CDR3 sequences, over 90% of which appear only once. Material for sequencing was CD4+ T cells from PBMCs. The receptors originated from a human donor with Susac syndrome.

The genes are TRBV4-1 and TRBJ1-2, with 7 bases fitting TRBD1. V was clipped by 0 bases and J by 4 bases; unmatched bases: 5. The germline gives CDR1 MGHRA, CDR2 YSYEKL. The CDR3 runs to 15 residues. CDR3 nucleotide sequence: TGCGCCAGCAGCCAAGAGGCCAGGGGGGCCTATGGCTACACCTTC. Translation: CASSQEARGAYGYTF.

This clonotype was observed a handful of times. This rearrangement joins TRBV7-2 to TRBJ1-1; D remains unclear. The V end was cut by 2 bases, the J end by 8 bases, with 9 bases between. Germline CDR1 and CDR2: SGHTA and FQGNSA. This CDR3 has 12 residues. CDR3 amino acids: CASSLFAGEAFF. As DNA, the CDR3 is TGTGCCAGCAGCTTATTCGCGGGAGAAGCTTTCTTT.

This clonotype was counted once. This chain connects TRBV7-3 to TRBJ2-5, with D tentatively TRBD1 or TRBD2 (5 bases each). This CDR3 has 14 residues. In germline, CDR1 is SGHTA, CDR2 FQGTGA. DNA of the CDR3: TGTGCTCCGGGGCCCCGATCCATTCGAGAGACCCAGTACTTC. Its translation: CAPGPRSIRETQYF.

V usage is TRBV12-3 or TRBV12-4 and J usage is TRBJ2-1; tentative D call: TRBD1 (5 bases). The CDR3 consists of 13 residues. Trimming removed 4 bases from V and 9 bases from J, with 13 bases in between. The CDR3, as DNA: TGTGCCAGCAGTTATCGGACACGAGGTGAGCAGTTCTTC. Translation gives CASSYRTRGEQFF.

The chain links TRBV15 to TRBJ2-3; 10 positions match TRBD2. The junction had 1 base not matched to a gene; V was cut back by 0 bases and J by 4 bases. Looked up from germline, CDR1 is LNHNV and CDR2 is YYDKDF (reference sequence). The CDR3 runs to 15 residues. The CDR3 sequence is CATSRESGRADTQYF. DNA of the CDR3: TGTGCCACCAGCAGAGAGAGCGGGAGGGCAGATACGCAGTATTTT. The whole variable domain, remainder taken from reference TRBV15 and TRBJ2-3, is DAMVIQNPRYQVTQFGKPVTLSCSQTLNHNVMYWYQQKSSQAPKLLFHYYDKDFNNEADTPDNFQSRRPNTSFCFLDIRSPGLGDTAMYLCATSRESGRADTQYFGPGTRLTVL.

This chain joins TRBV19 and TRBJ1-5; TRBD1 agrees at 8 bases. Germline V gene data show CDR1 as LNHDA and CDR2 as SQIVND (reference sequence). Unmatched junction bases numbered 9, after V lost 8 bases and J lost 0 bases. CDR3 length: 16 residues. The CDR3 sequence: CASRDDRGHSNQPQHF. In DNA, the CDR3 is TGTGCCAGTCGCGACGACAGGGGCCATAGCAATCAGCCCCAGCATTTT.

The chain recombines TRBV30 with TRBJ2-7; D might be TRBD1 or TRBD2, each matching 5 bases. This CDR3 is 11 amino acids long. V was pared by 7 bases and J by 6 bases, with 13 bases between. Germline V gene sequence: CDR1 GTSNPN, CDR2 SVGIG (reference sequence). The CDR3 sequence is CASNRDGEQYF. The CDR3 DNA reads as TGTGCCTCTAACCGGGACGGCGAGCAGTACTTC.

This clonotype was counted a few times. This chain connects TRBV20-1 to TRBJ2-3; the match to TRBD2 covers 12 bases. The CDR3 spans 14 residues. Germline V gives CDR1 DFQATT, CDR2 SNEGSKA (reference sequence). J gave up 2 bases and V 6 bases, and 3 bases lay outside the gene matches. The CDR3 region is CSARTSGATDTQYF. The CDR3 DNA follows: TGCAGTGCCCGGACTAGCGGGGCCACAGATACGCAGTATTTT.

The CDR3 DNA reads as TGCGCCAGCAGCGAGGCGGGAGTATACGAGCAGTACTTC. Amino acids: CASSEAGVYEQYF. The chain employs TRBV5-1 and TRBJ2-7; 7 bases are a match to TRBD2. V shed 4 bases and J 4 bases; nucleotides not matched to a gene: 5. This CDR3 region has 13 residues. Germline-derived CDR1 and CDR2 are SGHRS and YFSETQ.

The chain joins TRBV7-2 to TRBJ2-3, with 9 nucleotides matching TRBD2. The V and J ends lost 3 bases and 2 bases, in that order; junction bases with no gene match: 12. Germline CDR1 reads SGHTA; CDR2 reads FQGNSA. The CDR3 has 18 amino acids. The CDR3 sequence: CASSFRPAGTSPTDTQYF. CDR3 in DNA: TGTGCCAGCAGCTTCCGGCCGGCCGGGACTAGCCCCACAGATACGCAGTATTTT.

The chain links TRBV12-5 to TRBJ1-6, with 7 bases matching TRBD1. The CDR3 has 15 residues. The junction had 12 bases not matched to a gene; V was cut back by 6 bases and J by 10 bases. Germline CDR1 and CDR2: LGHNT and FRNRAP. The CDR3 here is CASGTRGVLQSPLHF. CDR3 in DNA: TGTGCTAGTGGGACCAGGGGGGTTTTGCAATCACCCCTCCACTTT.

This chain links TRBV5-4 with TRBJ2-1; perhaps D is TRBD1 or TRBD2 (5 bases each). Germline V gene sequence: CDR1 SGHNT, CDR2 YYREEE (reference sequence). Trimming left V 4 bases short and J 2 bases short, with 13 bases between. The CDR3 length is 15 residues. The CDR3 sequence is CASSLPGTAYNEQFF. Here the CDR3 DNA reads TGTGCCAGCAGCCTCCCCGGGACCGCCTACAATGAGCAGTTCTTC.

The CDR3 sequence: CASSNVGYEQYF. The CDR3, as DNA: TGTGCCAGCAGCAACGTGGGGTACGAGCAGTACTTC. The J gene is TRBJ2-7, the V gene TRBV5-6, with D unclear. From germline, CDR1 is SGHDT and CDR2 YYEEEE. V dropped 4 bases and J dropped 4 bases, with 9 bases sitting between them. This CDR3 has 12 residues.

The chain joins TRBV15 to TRBJ2-5; D might be TRBD2 (5 bases). V was pared by 0 bases and J by 2 bases, with 13 bases between. Germline loops: CDR1 LNHNV, CDR2 YYDKDF (reference sequence). This CDR3 spans 16 amino acids. The DNA of the CDR3 is TGTGCCACCAGCAGAGAGGGAAGAGGGAAACAAGAGACCCAGTACTTC. The encoded protein is CATSREGRGKQETQYF.

The chain has TRBV6-1 and TRBJ2-7; TRBD1 agrees at 10 bases. This CDR3 is built from 19 residues. V shed 10 bases and J 3 bases; nucleotides not matched to a gene: 24. Germline loops: CDR1 MNHNS, CDR2 SASEGT. CDR3: CATLAVLGSPGQGFYEQYF. In DNA, the CDR3 is TGTGCCACTTTAGCTGTACTGGGCTCCCCGGGACAGGGGTTCTACGAGCAGTACTTC.

The chain couples TRBV2 to TRBJ2-5; D is unclear. This CDR3 has 13 residues. Trimming cost V 2 bases and J 5 bases, with 9 bases left between them. CDR1 is SNHLY, CDR2 FYNNEI, per germline. This CDR3 reads CASSELEGETQYF. The CDR3 bases are TGTGCCAGCAGTGAACTAGAAGGGGAGACCCAGTACTTC.

CDR3 DNA sequence: TGTGCCTGCCCGAGGGCCGGAGGTCCGGTCAATGAGCAGTTCTTC. Translating it yields CACPRAGGPVNEQFF. This chain links TRBV30 with TRBJ2-1, with D perhaps TRBD2 (5 bases). With 6 bases removed from V and 6 bases from J, the gap between germline ends came to 21 bases. The CDR3 consists of 15 residues. Germline V CDR1 and CDR2: GTSNPN, SVGIG (reference sequence).

The table lists this clonotype with a few counts. J is TRBJ1-2 and V is TRBV28; D not resolved. The V end lost 3 bases, the J end lost 7 bases, and 6 bases lay between the germline ends. The CDR3 extends over 11 amino acids. Germline V lookup: CDR1 MDHEN, CDR2 SYDVKM. DNA for the CDR3: TGTGCCAGCAGTTTGGCGGTTGGCTACACCTTC. Protein sequence: CASSLAVGYTF.